This T cell receptor (beta chain) emerged from a study of blood T cell repertoires in COVID-19. Study as a whole: The United States, Italy and Spain supplied acute and convalescent COVID-19 samples. Nucleic acid was either cDNA or gDNA, and it came from T cells, B-cell-depleted T cells, or PBMCs.

Germline values: CDR1 MNHEY, CDR2 SVGAGI. There are 13 residues in the CDR3. Trimming cost V 5 bases and J 6 bases, with 13 bases left between them. Under the authors' procedure: Quantification of nucleated cells was approximated via reference gene primer amplification. The assay was immunoSEQ multiplex PCR, and TCRdb's table has in-frame clones only and misses some. V and J calls and clone size are given by that table; D and trimming were obtained from the DNA. This sample has 140,000 to 150,000 clones, with almost 85% found just once. Sequences were obtained from peripheral blood. V is TRBV6-5 and J is TRBJ2-5, with D possibly matching TRBD1 (7 bases). This TCR came from a human donor with acute or convalescent COVID-19. The donor label of this sample is uncertain. CDR3 bases: TGTGCCAGCAGTCCAGGGGGGCGGAAGACCCAGTACTTC. It translates to CASSPGGRKTQYF.